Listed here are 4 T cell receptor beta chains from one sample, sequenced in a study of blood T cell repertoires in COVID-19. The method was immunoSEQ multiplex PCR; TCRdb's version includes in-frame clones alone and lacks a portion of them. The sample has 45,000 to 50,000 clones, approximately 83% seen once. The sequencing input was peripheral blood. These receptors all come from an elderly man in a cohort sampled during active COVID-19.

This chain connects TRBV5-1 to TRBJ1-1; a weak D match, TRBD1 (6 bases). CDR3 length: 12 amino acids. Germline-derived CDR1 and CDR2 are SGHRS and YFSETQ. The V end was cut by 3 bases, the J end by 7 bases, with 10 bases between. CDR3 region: CASSSGQHEAFF. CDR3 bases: TGCGCCAGCAGCTCTGGACAGCATGAAGCTTTCTTT.

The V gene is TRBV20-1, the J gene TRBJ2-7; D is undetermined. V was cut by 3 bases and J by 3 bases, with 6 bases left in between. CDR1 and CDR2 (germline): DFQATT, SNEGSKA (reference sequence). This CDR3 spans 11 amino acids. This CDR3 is CSASPYYEQYF. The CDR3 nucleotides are TGCAGTGCTAGTCCTTACTACGAGCAGTACTTC.

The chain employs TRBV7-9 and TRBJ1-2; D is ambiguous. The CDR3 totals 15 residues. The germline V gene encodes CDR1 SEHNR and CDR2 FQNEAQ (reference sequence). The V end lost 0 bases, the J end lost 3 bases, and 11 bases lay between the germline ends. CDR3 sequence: CASSLAAAGDYGYTF. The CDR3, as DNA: TGTGCCAGCAGCTTAGCGGCTGCCGGGGACTATGGCTACACCTTC.

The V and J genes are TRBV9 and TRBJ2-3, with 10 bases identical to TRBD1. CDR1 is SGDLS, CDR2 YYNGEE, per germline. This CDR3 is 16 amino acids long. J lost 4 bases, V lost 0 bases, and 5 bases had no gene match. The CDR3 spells CASSVAGTGVADTQYF. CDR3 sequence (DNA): TGTGCCAGCAGCGTAGCGGGGACAGGGGTCGCAGATACGCAGTATTTT.